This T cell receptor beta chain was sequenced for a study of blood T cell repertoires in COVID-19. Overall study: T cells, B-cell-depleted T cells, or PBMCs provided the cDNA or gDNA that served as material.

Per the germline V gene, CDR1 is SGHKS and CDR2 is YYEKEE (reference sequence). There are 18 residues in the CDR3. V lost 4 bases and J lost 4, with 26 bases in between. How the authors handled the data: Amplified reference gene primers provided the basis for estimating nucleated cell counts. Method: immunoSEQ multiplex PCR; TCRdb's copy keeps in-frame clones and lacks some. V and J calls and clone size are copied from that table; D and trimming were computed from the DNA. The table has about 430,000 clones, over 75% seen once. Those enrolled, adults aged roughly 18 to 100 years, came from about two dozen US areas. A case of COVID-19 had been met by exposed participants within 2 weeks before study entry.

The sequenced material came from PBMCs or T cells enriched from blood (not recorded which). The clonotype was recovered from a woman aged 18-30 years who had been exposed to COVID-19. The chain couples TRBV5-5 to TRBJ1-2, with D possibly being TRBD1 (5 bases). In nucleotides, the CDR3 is TGTGCCAGCAGCCAACAGGCACCCGTTTCGGAGGGGAGCTATGGCTACACCTTC. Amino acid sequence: CASSQQAPVSEGSYGYTF.